These 18 T cell receptor beta chains originate from one sample sequenced in a study of cytomegalovirus exposure and HLA in healthy donors. The PCR contained 60 Vbeta and 13 Jbeta primers. The repertoire was sequenced with immunoSEQ multiplex PCR; TCRdb's copy has only in-frame clones and lacks some. The table shows roughly 200,000 clones, with over 75% occurring only once. The specimen was PBMCs. The receptors were sampled from a woman aged 45-65 years in good health and CMV-seronegative.

The chain links TRBV30 to TRBJ1-2; TRBD1 matches 10 bases. The CDR3 extends over 16 amino acids. Germline V lookup: CDR1 GTSNPN, CDR2 SVGIG (reference sequence). Trimming cost V 0 bases and J 6 bases; bases outside gene matches: 10. The CDR3 protein is CAWSVIMRQGADGYTF. In DNA form, the CDR3 reads TGTGCCTGGAGTGTTATAATGAGACAGGGGGCCGATGGCTACACCTTC.

The chain recombines TRBV6-5 with TRBJ1-2; 8 bases agree with TRBD1. V lost 4 bases to trimming and J lost 7 bases; unmatched junction nucleotides: 5. This CDR3 is built from 13 residues. Germline assignment: CDR1 MNHEY and CDR2 SVGAGI. The chain's CDR3 is CASSSTDRGGYTF. The CDR3, as DNA: TGTGCCAGCAGTTCCACCGACAGGGGTGGCTACACCTTC.

The V call is TRBV2, the J call TRBJ2-7; D might be TRBD1 (6 bases). V was clipped by 5 bases and J by 4 bases, with 12 bases between them. Germline CDR1 reads SNHLY; CDR2 reads FYNNEI. This CDR3 region has 13 residues. CDR3 in DNA: TGTGCCAGCAGTCGGACAGCCCAGTACGAGCAGTACTTC. This gives the protein CASSRTAQYEQYF.

The chain employs TRBV30 and TRBJ1-2; 11 bases align to TRBD1. Germline lookup yields CDR1 GTSNPN and CDR2 SVGIG (reference sequence). This CDR3 is built from 14 residues. V lost 5 bases and J lost 4; bases outside the gene matches: 6. DNA of the CDR3: TGTGCCTGGTCCCCGGGACAGGGGGGCTATGGCTACACCTTC. This encodes CAWSPGQGGYGYTF. Full variable domain (outside the CDR3, taken from reference TRBV30 and TRBJ1-2): SQTIHQWPATLVQPVGSPLSLECTVEGTSNPNLYWYRQAAGRGLQLLFYSVGIGQISSEVPQNLSASRPQDRQFILSSKKLLLSDSGFYLCAWSPGQGGYGYTFGSGTRLTVV.

This clone was picked up one time. The chain combines TRBV30 with TRBJ1-1; 8 positions match TRBD1. The length of the CDR3 is 13 residues. V gave up 0 bases and J gave up 3 bases; unmatched junction bases: 0. Germline V gene sequence: CDR1 GTSNPN, CDR2 SVGIG (reference sequence). CDR3 DNA sequence: TGTGCCTGGAGTGTACAGGGGGACACTGAAGCTTTCTTT. Translated, it gives CAWSVQGDTEAFF.

This chain links TRBV2 with TRBJ1-1; D perhaps matches TRBD1 (5 bases). CDR1 is SNHLY, CDR2 FYNNEI, per germline. There are 13 residues in the CDR3. The germline V and J ends were trimmed by 6 bases and 2 bases, with 10 bases remaining between them. The CDR3 protein is CASSDQGNTEAFF. The CDR3 nucleotides read TGTGCCAGCAGCGATCAGGGTAACACTGAAGCTTTCTTT.

The chain is built from TRBV7-8 and TRBJ1-1; a possible D gene is TRBD1 (5 bases). Per the germline V gene, CDR1 is SGHVS and CDR2 is FQNEAQ. The V and J ends lost 5 bases and 6 bases respectively, with 19 bases between them. CDR3 length: 15 residues. CDR3 protein: CASSHNWGGIAEAFF. CDR3 in DNA: TGTGCCAGCAGCCACAATTGGGGGGGTATCGCTGAAGCTTTCTTT.

The CDR3 nucleotides read TGTGCCAGCTCACCCACAGGGGTTGCTAATGAAAAACTGTTTTTT. It encodes CASSPTGVANEKLFF. The chain couples TRBV18 to TRBJ1-4; 7 bases map to TRBD1. Germline-derived CDR1 and CDR2 are KGHSH and LQKENI. The V and J ends lost 3 bases and 3 bases, in that order; junction bases with no gene match: 4. The CDR3 is 15 residues long.

This sequence joins TRBV10-2 and TRBJ1-4; 7 bases line up with TRBD1. Germline V CDR1 and CDR2: WSHSY, SAAADI. V was pared by 5 bases and J by 4 bases, with 7 bases of the junction left unmatched. The CDR3 consists of 15 residues. Here the CDR3 reads CASSLNRGINEKLFF. The CDR3 nucleotides are TGCGCCAGCAGTCTGAACAGGGGCATTAATGAAAAACTGTTTTTT.

The genes are TRBV10-1 and TRBJ2-1, with 11 bases that match TRBD2. Germline V gene sequence: CDR1 WNHNN, CDR2 SYGVQD (reference sequence). The CDR3 runs to 16 residues. Germline trimming cut 8 bases from V and 4 bases from J; bases unmatched to any gene: 10. The CDR3 region is CASCPGTSGHYNEQFF. In DNA, the CDR3 is TGCGCCAGCTGCCCCGGGACTAGCGGCCATTACAATGAGCAGTTCTTC.

The gene calls are TRBV28 and TRBJ2-2; 9 bases align to TRBD2. Germline trimming cut 6 bases from V and 1 base from J; bases unmatched to any gene: 9. The CDR3 contains 17 residues. The germline V gene has CDR1 MDHEN and CDR2 SYDVKM. CDR3 DNA sequence: TGTGCCAGCAGCCGGGAGGAGACTAGCGGGAACACCGGGGAGCTGTTTTTT. Translated: CASSREETSGNTGELFF.

The chain joins TRBV19 to TRBJ2-7, with D uncertain. Trimming stripped 1 base from V and 6 bases from J, with 7 bases between. The CDR3 has 12 residues. Germline V lookup: CDR1 LNHDA, CDR2 SQIVND (reference sequence). The CDR3, as DNA: TGTGCCAGTAGTATAGGTGGCGGCGAGCAGTACTTC. Translating gives CASSIGGGEQYF.

This chain joins TRBV4-3 and TRBJ2-1, with 9 bases matching TRBD2. This CDR3 spans 15 amino acids. CDR1 is LGHNA and CDR2 is YSLEER in the germline V gene. Losses at the gene ends were 1 base for V and 8 bases for J; bases not matched to a gene: 6. CDR3 bases: TGCGCCAGCAGCCAAGCCCGCGGGGGGGGCGATGAGCAGTTCTTC. Protein sequence: CASSQARGGGDEQFF.

The count of this clone is one. J is TRBJ2-1 and V is TRBV9, with TRBD1 matching over 8 bases. Trimming cost V 4 bases and J 4 bases; bases outside gene matches: 7. In germline, CDR1 is SGDLS, CDR2 YYNGEE. The CDR3 totals 15 residues. This chain's CDR3 is CASSKDRETYNEQFF. CDR3 in DNA: TGTGCCAGCAGCAAGGACAGGGAGACTTACAATGAGCAGTTCTTC.

V and J are TRBV7-2 and TRBJ2-5; weak D call: TRBD1 (7 bases). V lost 4 bases, J lost 5 bases, and 14 bases lay in between. Germline CDR1 reads SGHTA; CDR2 reads FQGNSA. The CDR3 covers 14 residues. The CDR3 here is CASSWGARGETQYF. For the CDR3, the DNA is TGTGCCAGCAGCTGGGGGGCCAGGGGGGAGACCCAGTACTTC.

The V call is TRBV9, the J call TRBJ2-1; 7 bases map to TRBD2. V lost 0 bases and J lost 0; bases outside the gene matches: 0. CDR1 is SGDLS and CDR2 is YYNGEE in the germline V gene. The CDR3 loop spans 15 amino acids. The CDR3 spells CASSVGGGSYNEQFF. CDR3 in DNA: TGTGCCAGCAGCGTAGGGGGGGGCTCCTACAATGAGCAGTTCTTC.

J is TRBJ2-2 and V is TRBV4-3; D not certain. This CDR3 has 18 amino acids. Germline CDR1 is LGHNA and CDR2 is YSLEER. The V end lost 0 bases, the J end lost 0 bases, and 14 bases lay between the germline ends. CDR3 region: CASSQEPSKKSNTGELFF. CDR3 in DNA: TGCGCCAGCAGCCAAGAGCCTAGTAAAAAATCGAACACCGGGGAGCTGTTTTTT.

The chain couples TRBV10-3 to TRBJ2-3; TRBD1 matches 9 bases. The CDR3 is made up of 14 amino acids. From germline, CDR1 is ENHRY and CDR2 SYGVKD. Germline trimming cut 6 bases from V and 5 bases from J; bases unmatched to any gene: 6. The CDR3 sequence: CAIRAGTGIDTQYF. CDR3 sequence (DNA): TGTGCCATCAGGGCCGGGACAGGGATAGATACGCAGTATTTT.